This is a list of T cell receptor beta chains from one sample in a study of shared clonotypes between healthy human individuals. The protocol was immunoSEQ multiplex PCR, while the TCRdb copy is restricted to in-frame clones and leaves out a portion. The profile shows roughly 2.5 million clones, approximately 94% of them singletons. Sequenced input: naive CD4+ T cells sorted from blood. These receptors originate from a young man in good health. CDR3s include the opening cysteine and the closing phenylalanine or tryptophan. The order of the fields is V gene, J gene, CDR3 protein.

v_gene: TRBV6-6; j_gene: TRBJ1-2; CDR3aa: CASSYSDRVGYGYTF
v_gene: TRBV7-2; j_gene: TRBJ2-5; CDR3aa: CASSGRQGARTQYF
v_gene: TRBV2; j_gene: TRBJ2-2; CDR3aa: CASSGPSGRALGDTGELFF
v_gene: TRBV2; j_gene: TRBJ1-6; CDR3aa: CASGRAPLHF
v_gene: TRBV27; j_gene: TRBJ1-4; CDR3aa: CASSLYEDGKLFF
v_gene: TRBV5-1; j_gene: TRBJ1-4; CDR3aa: CASSPAGEKLFF
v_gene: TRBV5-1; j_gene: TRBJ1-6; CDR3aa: CASSLPGRDDSPLHF
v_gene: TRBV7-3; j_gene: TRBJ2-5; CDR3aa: CASSYTGKQETQYF
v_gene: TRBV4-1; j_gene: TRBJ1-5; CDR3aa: CASSQVGSNQPQHF
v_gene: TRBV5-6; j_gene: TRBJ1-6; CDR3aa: CASSFAGTATVYNSPLHF
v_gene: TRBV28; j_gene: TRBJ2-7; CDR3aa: CASSLGGYEQYF